The 5 T cell receptor beta chains below were found in one sample sequenced in a study of T cells expressing NK-cell markers. Each CDR3 protein gets one entry in TCRdb, which reprocessed the 5' RACE reads and gives no DNA. This repertoire includes 350,000 to 400,000 distinct CDR3 sequences. The sequenced sample was blood T cells: a sorted CD56 or NKG2C T cell subset, CD4+ or CD8+ T cells, or bulk PBMC T cells (not recorded which). All receptors come from a woman in her forties or fifties in good health.

This chain links TRBV20-1 with TRBJ2-3; TCRdb returns TRBD1, unconfirmable since there is no DNA. Germline CDR1 and CDR2: DFQATT and SNEGSKA (reference sequence). This CDR3 spans 16 amino acids. CDR3 residues: CSARAPGALRSDTQYF.

This chain uses TRBV15 with TRBJ2-3; TCRdb lists TRBD2, though no DNA is available to test this call. The germline V gene has CDR1 LNHNV and CDR2 YYDKDF (reference sequence). This CDR3 region has 14 residues. The CDR3 loop is CATTLAGGADTQYF.

V and J are TRBV27 and TRBJ2-7; TCRdb picks TRBD2, but there is no DNA to check that call. CDR3 size: 15 residues. Germline V gives CDR1 MNHEY, CDR2 SMNVEV (reference sequence). The CDR3 loop reads CASIGLTSGTYEQYF.

This chain joins TRBV11-3 and TRBJ2-1. This CDR3 contains 14 residues. From germline, CDR1 is SGHNT and CDR2 YENEEA. This CDR3 is CASSLDLLSNEQFF.

This chain connects TRBV10-3 to TRBJ2-2; the D call of TRBD2 rests on TCRdb alone, since no DNA is present to check it. Germline V gives CDR1 ENHRY, CDR2 SYGVKD. The CDR3 consists of 15 residues. CDR3: CAISDGPPDPGELFF.